A selection of T cell receptor beta chains follows, all from one sample in a study of blood T cell repertoires in COVID-19. Using immunoSEQ multiplex PCR, the repertoire was profiled, and TCRdb retains in-frame clones only, with some absent. This table holds approximately 200,000 clones, 80% to 90% found once. Material for sequencing was PBMCs or T cells enriched from blood (not recorded which). The receptors derive from a woman aged 25 to 39 who had been exposed to COVID-19. The CDR3 runs from the conserved cysteine through the conserved F or W. A D gene is named only where the DNA matches it firmly. The listing skips clone size in some rows; elsewhere it reads once, few, many or a size class.

J gene,D gene,V gene,clone size,CDR3 DNA,CDR3 protein
TRBJ1-1,.,TRBV30,.,TGTGCCTGGGGTAAGCGCGACACTGAAGCTTTCTTT,CAWGKRDTEAFF
TRBJ1-5,.,TRBV6-5,.,TGTGCCAGCAGTCCTTCAGGGGCCCGGAGTCAGCCCCAGCATTTT,CASSPSGARSQPQHF
TRBJ2-1,.,TRBV5-4,.,TGTGCCAGCAGCTGGAACCTAGTCAATGAGCAGTTCTTC,CASSWNLVNEQFF
TRBJ2-3,TRBD2,TRBV19,.,TGTGCCAGTAACCGCCTAGCGGGATTTCCAGATACGCAGTATTTT,CASNRLAGFPDTQYF
TRBJ2-7,.,TRBV3-1/TRBV3-2,.,TGTGCCAGCAGCCAAGGAGGGCTGGCAGCCTACGAGCAGTACTTC,CASSQGGLAAYEQYF
TRBJ1-1,.,TRBV5-4,.,TGTGCCAGCAGCTTGGCCCGGGGGACGGGTAACACTGAAGCTTTCTTT,CASSLARGTGNTEAFF
TRBJ1-2,TRBD1,TRBV10-3,.,TGTGCCATCAGCGGGACAGTAGGGTATGGCTACACCTTC,CAISGTVGYGYTF
TRBJ1-4,TRBD1,TRBV6-5,.,TGTGCCAGCAGCCTCGAAGGGGACAGCCTTGAAAAACTGTTTTTT,CASSLEGDSLEKLFF
TRBJ2-7,TRBD2,TRBV7-2,.,TGTGCCAGCAGCTTCGCGAGCGGGAGGGCCAACGAGCAGTACTTC,CASSFASGRANEQYF
TRBJ2-7,TRBD1,TRBV5-1,.,TGCGCCAGCAGCTTGGCCGGACAGGCGACATCCTACGAGCAGTACTTC,CASSLAGQATSYEQYF
TRBJ2-4,.,TRBV6-1,.,TGTGCCAGCAGTGAAGCGACGTGGCGGAACTTTCAGTACTTC,CASSEATWRNFQYF
TRBJ2-7,.,TRBV2,.,TGTGCCAGCAGGTCAAGGACAGTCCGCGAGCAGTACTTC,CASRSRTVREQYF
TRBJ2-3,TRBD1,TRBV4-1,.,TGCGCCAGCAGCCAAGAAGGGACAGGGGGCGCGACAGATACGCAGTATTTT,CASSQEGTGGATDTQYF
TRBJ2-7,TRBD1,TRBV27,.,TGTGCCAGCAGTATACGACAGGGTGCGGACGAGCAGTACTTC,CASSIRQGADEQYF
TRBJ2-2,.,TRBV9,.,TGTGCCAGCAGCCCCCGGGGTGGGAACACCGGGGAGCTGTTTTTT,CASSPRGGNTGELFF
TRBJ2-5,TRBD2,TRBV10-2,.,TGCGCCAGCAGTGACCTAGCGGGAGTAGGGAGGGAGACCCAGTACTTC,CASSDLAGVGRETQYF
TRBJ1-4,.,TRBV7-8,.,TGTGCCAGCAGCGAATATACGGGTTATAGACTGTTTTTT,CASSEYTGYRLFF
TRBJ1-1,.,TRBV5-4,.,TGTGCCAGCAGCTTGATCTGGGGAGGGGTCATGAACACTGAAGCTTTCTTT,CASSLIWGGVMNTEAFF
TRBJ1-5,.,TRBV5-5,.,TGTGCCAGCAGCTTGGTTGGCAGGGGAAGCAATCAGCCCCAGCATTTT,CASSLVGRGSNQPQHF
TRBJ2-1,TRBD2,TRBV6-1,.,TGTGCCAGCAGTGAAGCAGAGCGGGACCGGTTCTTC,CASSEAERDRFF
TRBJ1-1,.,TRBV9,.,TGTGCCAGCAGCGTAGGACAGGAAACTTTGGTAGCTTTCTTT,CASSVGQETLVAFF
TRBJ1-1,.,TRBV30,.,TGTGCCTGGAGTGACCCGGCAGGGCGGAACACTGAAGCTTTCTTT,CAWSDPAGRNTEAFF
TRBJ1-5,TRBD1,TRBV5-1,.,TGCGCCAGCAGCTCCACACAGGGGTCCAGCAATCAGCCCCAGCATTTT,CASSSTQGSSNQPQHF
TRBJ1-6,TRBD1,TRBV10-2,.,TGCGCCAGCAGTACAGGACAGGGGAGTTCACCCCTCCACTTT,CASSTGQGSSPLHF
TRBJ1-5,.,TRBV30,.,TGTGCCTGGGCAGACAGGATCAATCAGCCCCAGCATTTT,CAWADRINQPQHF
TRBJ2-7,TRBD1,TRBV5-1,.,TGCGCCAGCAGATCGGGACAGCTCTACGAGCAGTACTTC,CASRSGQLYEQYF
TRBJ2-7,TRBD1,TRBV3-1/TRBV3-2,.,TGTGCCAGCAGCCGCCCAAAACCGGGACAGGGAGTCGTCGAGCAGTACTTC,CASSRPKPGQGVVEQYF
TRBJ2-5,TRBD2,TRBV19,.,TGTGCCAGTAGTACGGGACTAGCAATCGGAGAGACCCAGTACTTC,CASSTGLAIGETQYF
TRBJ1-1,TRBD1,TRBV7-9,.,TGTGCCAGCAGCTTAGTGGGACAGGGGCTGAACACTGAAGCTTTCTTT,CASSLVGQGLNTEAFF
TRBJ1-1,.,TRBV10-2,few,TGCGCCAGCGCGGAGGGGCGGAACACTGAAGCTTTCTTT,CASAEGRNTEAFF
TRBJ2-1,TRBD1,TRBV5-4,.,TGTGCCAGCAGCTCACCCACGACAGGGTCCTACAATGAGCAGTTCTTC,CASSSPTTGSYNEQFF
TRBJ2-2,TRBD2,TRBV11-2,.,TGTGCCAGCAACTTCAGGGGATCAGCGGGAGACCTGAACACCGGGGAGCTGTTTTTT,CASNFRGSAGDLNTGELFF
TRBJ1-2,.,TRBV19,.,TGTGCCAGTAGTATAGATCAGGGGATAAGAGGCTACACCTTC,CASSIDQGIRGYTF
TRBJ2-5,TRBD1,TRBV7-9,.,TGTGCCAGCAGCTTTGACAGGGGCCAAGAGACCCAGTACTTC,CASSFDRGQETQYF
TRBJ2-1,TRBD2,TRBV2,.,TGTGCCAGCAGGGCTAGCGGGGCTTACAATGAGCAGTTCTTC,CASRASGAYNEQFF
TRBJ1-1,.,TRBV12-3/TRBV12-4,.,TGTGCCAGACCCACGGGGACTAACACTGAAGCTTTCTTT,CARPTGTNTEAFF
TRBJ2-1,TRBD1,TRBV24-1,once,TGTGCCACCAGTGACCCCGGGACAGACAATGAGCAGTTCTTC,CATSDPGTDNEQFF
TRBJ2-1,.,TRBV5-6,.,TGTGCCAGCAGCTGGGTGGGGCGGGGTGGAGGTGAGCAGTTCTTC,CASSWVGRGGGEQFF
TRBJ2-1,TRBD2,TRBV4-1,.,TGCGCCAGCAGCCAAGAATGGAGCGGGACGAGGAATGAGCAGTTCTTC,CASSQEWSGTRNEQFF
TRBJ2-1,.,TRBV3-1/TRBV3-2,.,TGTGCCAGCAGCAGCGGCAATGAGCAGTTCTTC,CASSSGNEQFF
TRBJ2-7,.,TRBV6-1,.,TGTGCCAGCAGTGAGACTAGTGTCTACGAGCAGTACTTC,CASSETSVYEQYF
TRBJ1-3,.,TRBV19,.,TGTGCCAGTAGTACGCAGGGCCCTGGAAACACCATATATTTT,CASSTQGPGNTIYF
TRBJ2-5,TRBD1,TRBV5-1,.,TGCGCCAGCAGCCCGCGAGAAGGGGGCTGGGAGACCCAGTACTTC,CASSPREGGWETQYF
TRBJ2-4,.,TRBV15,.,TGTGCCACCAGCAGCCCCGGAGAGGATGTCAAAAACATTCAGTACTTC,CATSSPGEDVKNIQYF
TRBJ1-1,TRBD1,TRBV19,.,TGTGCCAGTAGACTCCGGACAGGCCAGATCATGAACACTGAAGCTTTCTTT,CASRLRTGQIMNTEAFF
TRBJ2-7,.,TRBV10-2,few,TGCGCCAGCAGCCTCGTGAGCTCCTACGAGCAGTACTTC,CASSLVSSYEQYF
TRBJ2-5,TRBD1,TRBV11-1,once,TGTGCCAGCAGCGCCTGGGACAGATACCAAGAGACCCAGTACTTC,CASSAWDRYQETQYF
TRBJ2-6,.,TRBV4-1,once,TGCGCCAGCAGCCCGTCTGGGGCCAACGTCCTGACTTTC,CASSPSGANVLTF
TRBJ2-1,TRBD2,TRBV30,.,TGTGCCTGGGTCAAAGGGACTAGCGGGAGAGTTAGCTACAATGAGCAGTTCTTC,CAWVKGTSGRVSYNEQFF
TRBJ1-5,TRBD1,TRBV30,.,TGTGCCTGGAGTGTACCTGCGACAGGGGGCAATCAGCCCCAGCATTTT,CAWSVPATGGNQPQHF
TRBJ1-6,.,TRBV28,few,TGTGCCACCCTCAGTCGTTACAATTCACCCCTCCACTTT,CATLSRYNSPLHF